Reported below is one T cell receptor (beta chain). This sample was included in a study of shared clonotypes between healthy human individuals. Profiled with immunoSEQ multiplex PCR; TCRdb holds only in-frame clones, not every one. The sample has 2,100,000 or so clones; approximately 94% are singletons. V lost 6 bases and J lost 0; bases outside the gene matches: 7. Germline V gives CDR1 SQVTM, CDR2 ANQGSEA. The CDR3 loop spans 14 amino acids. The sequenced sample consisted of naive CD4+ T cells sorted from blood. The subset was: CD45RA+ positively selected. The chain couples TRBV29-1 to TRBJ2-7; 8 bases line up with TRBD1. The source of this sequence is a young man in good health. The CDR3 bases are TGCAGCGTGCGGTTGGACAGGGACTCCTACGAGCAGTACTTC. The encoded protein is CSVRLDRDSYEQYF.